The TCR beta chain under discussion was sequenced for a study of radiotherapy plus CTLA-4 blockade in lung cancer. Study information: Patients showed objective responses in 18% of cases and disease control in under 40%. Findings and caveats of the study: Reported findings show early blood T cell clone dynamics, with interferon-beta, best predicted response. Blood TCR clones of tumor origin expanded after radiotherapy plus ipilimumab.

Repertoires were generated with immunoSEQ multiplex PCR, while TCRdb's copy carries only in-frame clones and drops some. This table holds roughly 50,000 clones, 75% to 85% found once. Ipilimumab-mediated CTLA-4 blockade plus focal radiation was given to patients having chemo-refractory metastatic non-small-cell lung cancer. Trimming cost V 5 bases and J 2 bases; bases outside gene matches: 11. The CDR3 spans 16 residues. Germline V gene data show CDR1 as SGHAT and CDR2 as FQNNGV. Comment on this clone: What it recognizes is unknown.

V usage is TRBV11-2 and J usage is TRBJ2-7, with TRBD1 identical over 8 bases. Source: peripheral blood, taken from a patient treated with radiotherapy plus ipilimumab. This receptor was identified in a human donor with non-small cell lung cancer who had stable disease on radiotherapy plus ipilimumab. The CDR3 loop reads CASSPRTGTSPYEQYF. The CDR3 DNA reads TGTGCCAGCAGCCCCCGGACAGGGACGAGCCCCTACGAGCAGTACTTC.